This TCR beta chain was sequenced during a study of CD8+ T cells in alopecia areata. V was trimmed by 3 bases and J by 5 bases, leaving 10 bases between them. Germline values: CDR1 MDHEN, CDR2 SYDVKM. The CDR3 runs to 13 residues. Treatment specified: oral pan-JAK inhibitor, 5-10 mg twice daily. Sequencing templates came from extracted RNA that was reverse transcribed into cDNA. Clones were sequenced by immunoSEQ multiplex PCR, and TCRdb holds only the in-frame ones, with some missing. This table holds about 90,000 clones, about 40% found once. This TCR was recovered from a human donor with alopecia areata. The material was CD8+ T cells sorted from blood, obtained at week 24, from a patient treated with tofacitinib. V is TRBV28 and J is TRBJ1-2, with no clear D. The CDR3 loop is CASSFRESYGYTF. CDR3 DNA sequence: TGTGCCAGCAGTTTCCGGGAATCTTATGGCTACACCTTC.